This passage covers 22 T cell receptor beta chains from one sample sequenced in a study of T cells in Graves' hyperthyroidism and ophthalmopathy. Amplification of TCR beta CDR3 regions used RNA as the template. The HTBI primer set was used in a first-round RT-PCR of the TCR CDR3. TCRdb processed the multiplex PCR reads anew with MiXCR; each CDR3 protein has one entry. The sample carries 250,000 to 400,000 distinct CDR3 sequences, approximately 14% recorded once. Sequencing input: blood. Source of these receptors: a middle-aged woman with Graves' ophthalmopathy.

This clonotype has a count of ten or more. This sequence joins TRBV7-6 and TRBJ2-7; D is unclear. The CDR3 loop spans 13 amino acids. Per germline, CDR1 SGHVS and CDR2 FNYEAQ. V shed 4 bases and J shed 0 bases, with 7 bases lying between them. CDR3 loop: CASSSSYSYEQYF. The CDR3 DNA reads TGTGCCAGCAGCTCGAGTTACTCCTACGAGCAGTACTTC.

The chain joins TRBV5-1 to TRBJ1-1; D remains ambiguous. The CDR3 extends over 13 amino acids. CDR1 SGHRS and CDR2 YFSETQ come from the germline V gene. V was trimmed by 7 bases and J by 0 bases, leaving 10 bases between them. CDR3 DNA: TGCGCCAGCGGAGTAGGGTTGAACACTGAAGCTTTCTTT. This sequence encodes CASGVGLNTEAFF.

This clonotype was detected many times. The CDR3 region is CASSSGGQTLHTEAFF. DNA of the CDR3: TGTGCCAGCAGCTCAGGGGGCCAAACATTGCACACTGAAGCTTTCTTT. The chain joins TRBV7-8 to TRBJ1-1; 8 bases fit TRBD1. The CDR3 totals 16 residues. Losses at the gene ends were 4 bases for V and 3 bases for J; bases not matched to a gene: 10. Germline CDR1 is SGHVS and CDR2 is FQNEAQ.

This clonotype has a count of ten or more. The V call is TRBV4-1, the J call TRBJ2-5; 11 nucleotides align to TRBD2. Germline CDR1 reads MGHRA; CDR2 reads YSYEKL. This CDR3 has 15 amino acids. V gave up 1 base and J gave up 4 bases; unmatched junction bases: 2. CDR3 bases: TGCGCCAGCAGCCAAGCCCTAGCGGGGGGAGAGACCCAGTACTTC. The encoded protein is CASSQALAGGETQYF.

This clonotype has more than one count but fewer than ten. The V and J genes are TRBV20-1 and TRBJ1-2; D is uncertain. V dropped 4 bases and J dropped 4 bases, with 19 bases sitting between them. CDR1 DFQATT and CDR2 SNEGSKA come from the germline V gene (reference sequence). This CDR3 has 15 amino acids. The CDR3 spells CSATRGGRITYGYTF. DNA of the CDR3: TGCAGTGCTACTAGAGGCGGGCGAATCACCTATGGCTACACCTTC.

The chain couples TRBV24-1 to TRBJ1-1; TRBD1 agrees at 7 bases. The CDR3 sequence is 13 residues long. Trimming removed 6 bases from V and 4 bases from J; junction bases left unmatched: 4. Germline CDR1 is KGHDR and CDR2 is SFDVKD. CDR3: CATSQGVGTEAFF. The DNA of the CDR3 is TGTGCCACCAGTCAGGGGGTGGGCACTGAAGCTTTCTTT.

This clonotype was seen at least ten times. The chain links TRBV28 to TRBJ2-2; 8 positions agree with TRBD1. This CDR3 has 18 amino acids. CDR1 MDHEN and CDR2 SYDVKM come from the germline V gene. With 3 bases clipped from V and 0 bases from J, the junction kept 9 bases outside the gene matches. The CDR3 reads CASSFAPGTGANTGELFF. The CDR3 region has the DNA TGTGCCAGCAGTTTTGCCCCGGGGACAGGTGCGAACACCGGGGAGCTGTTTTTT. Filled out from reference TRBV28 and TRBJ2-2, the complete variable domain reads DVKVTQSSRYLVKRTGEKVFLECVQDMDHENMFWYRQDPGLGLRLIYFSYDVKMKEKGDIPEGYSVSREKKERFSLILESASTNQTSMYLCASSFAPGTGANTGELFFGEGSRLTVL.

The chain combines TRBV7-9 with TRBJ2-7; 7 nucleotides agree with TRBD1. The germline CDR1 and CDR2 sequences are SEHNR and FQNEAQ (reference sequence). V shed 7 bases and J 4 bases; nucleotides not matched to a gene: 4. This CDR3 comprises 12 residues. In DNA form, the CDR3 reads TGTGCCAGCATCCTACAGGGGTACGAGCAGTACTTC. Translated: CASILQGYEQYF.

This clonotype was seen at least ten times. The gene calls are TRBV27 and TRBJ1-1, with D uncertain. Germline lookup yields CDR1 MNHEY and CDR2 SMNVEV (reference sequence). Trimming removed 2 bases at V and 7 bases at J, with 11 bases between. This CDR3 spans 13 amino acids. DNA for the CDR3: TGTGCCAGCAGTTTAAGGAGAGCCAGTGAAGCTTTCTTT. Its translation is CASSLRRASEAFF.

This clonotype came up many times. This chain joins TRBV2 and TRBJ1-3; D unresolved. This CDR3 is built from 16 residues. CDR1 SNHLY and CDR2 FYNNEI come from the germline V gene. V was shortened by 4 bases and J by 0 bases, with 13 bases between the two germline ends. The CDR3 is CASSAVQLHSGNTIYF. The CDR3 DNA is TGTGCCAGCAGTGCGGTGCAGCTACACTCTGGAAACACCATATATTTT.

This clonotype was counted a few times. V gene TRBV6-1 combines with J gene TRBJ2-5; D is undetermined. Trimming left V 1 base short and J 1 base short, with 10 bases between. CDR1 MNHNS and CDR2 SASEGT come from the germline V gene. The CDR3 has 15 residues. For the CDR3, the DNA is TGTGCCAGCAGTGAAGGGAGCGTCAGCCAAGAGACCCAGTACTTC. This translates into CASSEGSVSQETQYF.

This clonotype was picked up many times. V is TRBV5-1 and J is TRBJ1-1; D remains ambiguous. Germline V gives CDR1 SGHRS, CDR2 YFSETQ. The CDR3 is 14 residues long. The V end was cut by 1 base, the J end by 0 bases, with 7 bases between. CDR3 sequence (DNA): TGCGCCAGCAGCTTGATGAGAATGAACACTGAAGCTTTCTTT. Translating gives CASSLMRMNTEAFF.

This clonotype was picked up many times. V usage is TRBV20-1 and J usage is TRBJ2-2, with 14 bases lining up with TRBD2. The CDR3 is 16 residues long. The ends lost 5 bases at V and 7 bases at J; junction bases unmatched: 9. Germline assignment: CDR1 DFQATT and CDR2 SNEGSKA (reference sequence). CDR3 loop: CSAPGTSGSRGGELFF. CDR3 bases: TGCAGTGCTCCCGGGACTAGCGGGAGTCGGGGCGGGGAGCTGTTTTTT.

For this clonotype: One end of the junction fails to match germline, which may point to a read error. The chain joins TRBV6-5 to TRBJ2-2, with 10 bases identical to TRBD2. CDR1 and CDR2 from the germline V gene are MNHEY and SVGAGI. The CDR3 consists of 18 residues. The DNA for the CDR3 is TGTGCCAGCAGTTACTCGCGGATGACTAGCGGGTTCACCGGGGGGCTGTTTTTT. Its protein product is CASSYSRMTSGFTGGLFF.

This clonotype was counted many times. The chain uses TRBV10-3 and TRBJ1-2, with D perhaps matching TRBD1 (5 bases). The CDR3 has 13 residues. V was pared by 0 bases and J by 6 bases, with 8 bases between. CDR1 and CDR2 from the germline V gene are ENHRY and SYGVKD. CDR3 DNA sequence: TGTGCCATCAGTGAGTCGATGGGGGATGGCTACACCTTC. Translating gives CAISESMGDGYTF.

Notes on this clonotype: The junction shows a germline mismatch at one end, possibly a read error. This chain uses TRBV27 with TRBJ2-2; D tentatively fits TRBD1 or TRBD2 (5 bases each). The CDR3 is 18 residues long. Germline V gives CDR1 MNHEY, CDR2 SMNVEV (reference sequence). The CDR3 coding sequence is TGTGCCAGCAGTGTCCAGCCCGATCGGGCAGGGCCAACCGGGGAGCCGTTTTTT. Its translation: CASSVQPDRAGPTGEPFF.

In this sample, this clonotype turned up many times. This chain joins TRBV28 and TRBJ2-7; the match to TRBD2 covers 8 bases. With V trimmed by 6 bases and J by 3 bases, 7 bases remained unmatched. The CDR3 spans 14 residues. Germline CDR1 MDHEN, CDR2 SYDVKM. CDR3 bases: TGTGCCAGCAGCAATCCGGGACTAGTCTACGAGCAGTACTTC. Its protein product is CASSNPGLVYEQYF.

The rearrangement uses TRBV4-2 and TRBJ1-5; D remains ambiguous. Germline V gene lookup returns CDR1 LGHNA and CDR2 YNFKEQ. V gave up 0 bases and J gave up 11 bases, with 14 bases separating them. The CDR3 contains 14 residues. The CDR3 protein is CASSQDSGPSSQHF. The CDR3, as DNA: TGTGCCAGCAGCCAAGACTCAGGTCCCTCGTCCCAGCATTTT.

This clonotype occurred many times. J is TRBJ2-3 and V is TRBV20-1, with 9 bases matching TRBD2. Per the germline V gene, CDR1 is DFQATT and CDR2 is SNEGSKA (reference sequence). The CDR3 consists of 14 residues. With 0 bases clipped from V and 4 bases from J, the junction kept 2 bases outside the gene matches. The CDR3 DNA follows: TGCAGTGCTAGAGAGGGACTAGCTGCAGATACGCAGTATTTT. Its protein is CSAREGLAADTQYF.

This clonotype was counted ten times or more. This chain links TRBV11-3 with TRBJ2-3, with 7 bases matching TRBD2. The V gene's germline CDR1 is SGHNT and CDR2 YENEEA. V dropped 5 bases and J dropped 1; count of bases not matched to a gene: 12. This CDR3 is 17 amino acids long. Written as DNA, the CDR3 is TGTGCCAGCAGCCGTGGTATAACTAGCGATGGCACAGATACGCAGTATTTT. Amino acid sequence: CASSRGITSDGTDTQYF.

In its sample, this clonotype was seen many times. J is TRBJ1-2 and V is TRBV28; 8 bases line up with TRBD1. This CDR3 has 15 residues. V was clipped by 5 bases and J by 8 bases; unmatched bases: 13. Germline V lookup: CDR1 MDHEN, CDR2 SYDVKM. The CDR3 DNA follows: TGTGCCAGCAGTATGCTTACGGGACAGGATGTCGGCTACACCTTC. This codes for CASSMLTGQDVGYTF.

There are many counts of this clonotype. V is TRBV5-1 and J is TRBJ2-7; 8 nucleotides line up with TRBD1. The CDR3 totals 15 residues. Germline V lookup: CDR1 SGHRS, CDR2 YFSETQ. The trim removed 4 bases at V and 3 bases at J, leaving 9 bases unmatched. As DNA, the CDR3 is TGCGCCAGCAGCGGCTACAGGGGGTCCCGCTACGAGCAGTACTTC. This codes for CASSGYRGSRYEQYF.